This TCR beta chain was captured by sequencing in a study of T-cell memory formation after mild COVID-19. Findings and limits, study-wide: Mostly located in CM and EM were contracting CD4+ clones, with contracting CD8+ clones located in EMRA. The SARS-CoV-2 specificity of second-wave clones reaching peak at day 37 remained unverified.

With V trimmed by 4 bases and J by 1 base, 6 bases remained unmatched. The CDR3 covers 16 residues. Germline V CDR1 and CDR2: LGHDT, YNNKEL (reference sequence). TCRdb analysed the 5' RACE reads with MiXCR anew, one entry per CDR3 protein. The sample lists about half a million distinct CDR3 sequences; 15% to 20% were seen once. As to this clonotype: The target antigen is unknown.

Sequenced sample: PBMCs or a T cell subset sorted from them (not recorded which). The clonotype comes from an adult woman who had mild COVID-19 (a few samples of this study predate the infection). Cell type and time point are not known. The V and J genes are TRBV3-1 and TRBJ2-5; 10 nucleotides line up with TRBD2. Here the CDR3 reads CASSPRLAGAQETQYF. The CDR3 nucleotides are TGTGCCAGCAGCCCGCGACTAGCGGGTGCCCAAGAGACCCAGTACTTC.